These T cell receptor beta chains were read from a single sample in a study of low-dose radiotherapy and immunotherapy resistance in tumors. TCRdb reprocessed the reads via MiXCR and lists one record per CDR3 protein. There are 60,000 to 75,000 distinct CDR3 sequences in the sample; roughly 29% occur only once, and approximately 7% lies in the top ten. Sequencing used PBMCs, obtained before treatment. These receptors all come from a male donor with rectosigmoid adenocarcinoma. Each CDR3 is given with its conserved first and last residue. Each record gives: CDR3 DNA, CDR3 protein, D gene, J gene, V gene, CDR3 length, clone size. D genes are given only for firm matches. Size values are once, few and many counts, or a class for expanded clones, and some rows have none.

TGTGCCAGCAGCGGGAAACAGGGGGCCTATCAGCCCCAGCATTTT | CASSGKQGAYQPQHF | TRBD1 | TRBJ1-5 | TRBV6-2/TRBV6-3 | 15 | many
TGTGCCAGCACCAGTTACAGGATTAACTATGGCTACACCTTC | CASTSYRINYGYTF | NA | TRBJ1-2 | TRBV6-6 | 14 | many
TGTGCCAGCAGTTTAAACCCGGCGGCTAGATCCCACGAGCAGTACTTC | CASSLNPAARSHEQYF | NA | TRBJ2-7 | TRBV28 | 16 | many
TGTGCCTGGAGTGATGGGACCCAAGAGACCCAGTACTTC | CAWSDGTQETQYF | NA | TRBJ2-5 | TRBV30 | 13 | many
TGTGCCAGCTCCCCAGGCGCAGGGGGCATCGGCGAGCAGTACTTC | CASSPGAGGIGEQYF | TRBD1 | TRBJ2-7 | TRBV18 | 15 | many
TGCGCCAGCAGCCAAGGTATCTCTTGGAGCTACACCTTC | CASSQGISWSYTF | NA | TRBJ1-2 | TRBV4-1 | 13 | NA
TGTGCCAGCAGCTTATTATCCTCAGTGAGGTCCACTGAAGCTTTCTTT | CASSLLSSVRSTEAFF | NA | TRBJ1-1 | TRBV7-8 | 16 | NA
TGTGCCACCAGTAAGAGCGGGAGCGCGAATGAGCAGTTCTTC | CATSKSGSANEQFF | TRBD2 | TRBJ2-1 | TRBV24-1 | 14 | many
TGTGCCAGCTACCTGCACAGGGCCAATCAGCCCCAGCATTTT | CASYLHRANQPQHF | NA | TRBJ1-5 | TRBV27 | 14 | NA
TGTGCCAGCAGTTCGGGCGCGAGGACAGGGCTGACAGATACGCAGTATTTT | CASSSGARTGLTDTQYF | TRBD1 | TRBJ2-3 | TRBV28 | 17 | many
TGTGCCAGCAGTTTATTGGATGAGCAGTTCTTC | CASSLLDEQFF | NA | TRBJ2-1 | TRBV28 | 11 | many
TGTGCCAGCAGGTGGGATGATCGGGCTCGAGAAGCTTTCTTT | CASRWDDRAREAFF | NA | TRBJ1-1 | TRBV28 | 14 | NA
TGTGCCAGCAGCCCCGGACAGGGTCACACCGGGGAGCTGTTTTTT | CASSPGQGHTGELFF | TRBD1 | TRBJ2-2 | TRBV11-3 | 15 | NA
TGCAGTGCTAGGATGACAGGTGCCTACAATGAGCAGTTCTTC | CSARMTGAYNEQFF | NA | TRBJ2-1 | TRBV20-1 | 14 | many
TGTGCCAGCAGTTACTCGACTACTTCCCGGAGGGGTAGAAGGACCGGGGAGCTGTTTTTT | CASSYSTTSRRGRRTGELFF | NA | TRBJ2-2 | TRBV6-5 | 20 | many
TGTGCCAGCTCCCCGGGACAGATTCAGACCCAGTACTTC | CASSPGQIQTQYF | TRBD1 | TRBJ2-5 | TRBV18 | 13 | many
TGCAGCGTTAACCTGGGGGGAAACACAGATACGCAGTATTTT | CSVNLGGNTDTQYF | NA | TRBJ2-3 | TRBV29-1 | 14 | NA
TGTGCCAGCGCACGCCTCGATACGCAGTATTTT | CASARLDTQYF | NA | TRBJ2-3 | TRBV28 | 11 | many
TGTGCCAGCTCACCATACGACAGGGTCACGGAAGCTTTCTTT | CASSPYDRVTEAFF | TRBD1 | TRBJ1-1 | TRBV18 | 14 | NA
TGTGCCAGCAGTTTAAGACAGGGTTTAGAGACCCAGTACTTC | CASSLRQGLETQYF | TRBD1 | TRBJ2-5 | TRBV28 | 14 | NA
TGTGCCAGCCGGGGACAGGTAATAAGGCAGCCCCAGCATTTT | CASRGQVIRQPQHF | TRBD1 | TRBJ1-5 | TRBV2 | 14 | few
TGTGCCAGCAGCCAAGATGGGGCAGGGGGCGGCGGAGATACGCAGTATTTT | CASSQDGAGGGGDTQYF | TRBD1 | TRBJ2-3 | TRBV6-2/TRBV6-3 | 17 | NA
TGCAGTGCTAATCGGCCTACTAGCGGGAGGGCCCGGCAGTACTTC | CSANRPTSGRARQYF | TRBD2 | TRBJ2-7 | TRBV20-1 | 15 | many
TGTGCCAGCAGTTTCGAGGGGGGAACCTACGAGCAGTACTTC | CASSFEGGTYEQYF | NA | TRBJ2-7 | TRBV28 | 14 | few
TGTGCCAGCAGCAAGGGGGGACTAGCGGGAGGAGAGACCCAGTACTTC | CASSKGGLAGGETQYF | TRBD2 | TRBJ2-5 | TRBV7-9 | 16 | many
TGTGCCAGCAGCATTATACAGGGGAACAATGAGCAGTTCTTC | CASSIIQGNNEQFF | TRBD1 | TRBJ2-1 | TRBV28 | 14 | many
TGTGCCACCACTAGCGGGAGTAGCTCTGGGGCCAACGTCCTGACTTTC | CATTSGSSSGANVLTF | TRBD2 | TRBJ2-6 | TRBV15 | 16 | medium-sized
TGTGCCAGCAGCGCCGCACAGGGTACTTCCAATGAGCAGTTCTTC | CASSAAQGTSNEQFF | NA | TRBJ2-1 | TRBV6-2/TRBV6-3 | 15 | many
TGCGCCAGCAGCCAAGATATCGTGGGGAATCTAGGAGAAAAACTGTTTTTT | CASSQDIVGNLGEKLFF | NA | TRBJ1-4 | TRBV4-3 | 17 | many
TGCAGCGTCCAGCAGGAGAGCAATGAGCAGTTCTTC | CSVQQESNEQFF | NA | TRBJ2-1 | TRBV29-1 | 12 | NA
TGCGCCAGCAGCCAAGACGGGATGGGAAACACCATATATTTT | CASSQDGMGNTIYF | NA | TRBJ1-3 | TRBV4-3 | 14 | many
TGTGCCAGCAGCCAAGGTGGGGGGTACGCTTATGGCTACACCTTC | CASSQGGGYAYGYTF | NA | TRBJ1-2 | TRBV3-1 | 15 | many
TGTGCCAGCAGTGGGTTGCGGGCCGGCGAGCAGTACTTC | CASSGLRAGEQYF | NA | TRBJ2-7 | TRBV28 | 13 | many
TGTGCCAGCAGTCGATCTGAAACCCAGTACTTC | CASSRSETQYF | NA | TRBJ2-5 | TRBV2 | 11 | many
TGCAGCGGCCGACATGGGTACAATGAGCAGTTCTTC | CSGRHGYNEQFF | NA | TRBJ2-1 | TRBV29-1 | 12 | many
TGTGCCAGCAGCGTAGACAGCAGCGTTTTGACCGGGGAGCTGTTTTTT | CASSVDSSVLTGELFF | NA | TRBJ2-2 | TRBV9 | 16 | many
TGTGCCAGCAGTTACCCAAACAGGGGACCCTACAATGAGCAGTTCTTC | CASSYPNRGPYNEQFF | TRBD1 | TRBJ2-1 | TRBV6-2/TRBV6-3 | 16 | NA
TGTGCCAGCAGCTTAGGCGCAGCAGGGGATGGGTCACCCCTCCACTTT | CASSLGAAGDGSPLHF | NA | TRBJ1-6 | TRBV7-6 | 16 | many
TGTGCCAGCAGCTCTCCAGGCGGAGGTTGGAACACTGAAGCTTTCTTT | CASSSPGGGWNTEAFF | NA | TRBJ1-1 | TRBV11-2 | 16 | many
TGTGCCAGTAGTATAGATCCCGTACGCGGCTACACCTTC | CASSIDPVRGYTF | NA | TRBJ1-2 | TRBV19 | 13 | few
TGTGCCGCACCGCGAAGGGGCCTGGCGGCAAGCTCCTACAATGAGCAGTTCTTC | CAAPRRGLAASSYNEQFF | NA | TRBJ2-1 | TRBV28 | 18 | many
TGTGCCAGCGGAATGGGAGTGAGGGAGACCCAGTACTTC | CASGMGVRETQYF | NA | TRBJ2-5 | TRBV6-1 | 13 | few
TGCAGTGTAGCGGCCGATCCCAATCAGCCCCAGCATTTT | CSVAADPNQPQHF | NA | TRBJ1-5 | TRBV20-1 | 13 | NA
TGTGCCAGCAGCCCAAGTACAGGCTACGAGCAGTACTTC | CASSPSTGYEQYF | NA | TRBJ2-7 | TRBV27 | 13 | many
TGTGCCAGCAAGGAACAGCCCAAAAACATTCAGTACTTC | CASKEQPKNIQYF | NA | TRBJ2-4 | TRBV28 | 13 | many
TGCGCCAGCAGCCACACGACCCTCGGGACAGATACGCAGTATTTT | CASSHTTLGTDTQYF | NA | TRBJ2-3 | TRBV4-3 | 15 | few
TGCGCCAGCAGCCAAGCGGGAGGGACAGATACGCAGTATTTT | CASSQAGGTDTQYF | TRBD2 | TRBJ2-3 | TRBV4-3 | 14 | NA
TGTGCCAGCAGCTTAGCGCGGCAGGCCTACGAGCAGTACTTC | CASSLARQAYEQYF | NA | TRBJ2-7 | TRBV7-2 | 14 | many
TGTGCCAGCAGCCTGCTGGGGGTTGGTGGGCAGTACTTC | CASSLLGVGGQYF | NA | TRBJ2-7 | TRBV11-2 | 13 | many
TGTGCCAGCAGTCCGGGCCGTAGAAATCACTATGGCTACACCTTC | CASSPGRRNHYGYTF | NA | TRBJ1-2 | TRBV7-9 | 15 | many
TGTGCCAGCACTATTCGGACAGGGGGGACTAGCGGCCACAATGAGCAGTTCTTC | CASTIRTGGTSGHNEQFF | NA | TRBJ2-1 | TRBV27 | 18 | many
TGTGCCAGCAGTCCCCGATGGGGTTTGAACACTGAAGCTTTCTTT | CASSPRWGLNTEAFF | NA | TRBJ1-1 | TRBV6-2/TRBV6-3 | 15 | many
TGCAGCGTTGACTTCGGACAGGGTACCAACACTGAAGCTTTCTTT | CSVDFGQGTNTEAFF | TRBD1 | TRBJ1-1 | TRBV29-1 | 15 | many
TGTGCCTGGGCAAAACCCCCGGATTCACCCCTCCACTTT | CAWAKPPDSPLHF | NA | TRBJ1-6 | TRBV30 | 13 | many
TGTGCCCCCCAGGTGCGGGAGTGGAATGAGCAGTTCTTC | CAPQVREWNEQFF | TRBD2 | TRBJ2-1 | TRBV6-4 | 13 | NA
TGTGCCAGCAGTGGAGGACTAGCGGACACAAACAACTACGAGCAGTACTTC | CASSGGLADTNNYEQYF | TRBD2 | TRBJ2-7 | TRBV25-1 | 17 | many
TGTGCCAGCAGCCAAGTACGGCAGGGCCGCACCTATGAGCAGTTCTTC | CASSQVRQGRTYEQFF | NA | TRBJ2-1 | TRBV3-1 | 16 | few
TGTGCCAGCAGCGTAGGACTCCTCGGAGGGACCCAGTACTTC | CASSVGLLGGTQYF | NA | TRBJ2-5 | TRBV9 | 14 | many
TGCGCCAGCAGCCAAGTAGGCCTAGCGGGATTCGGGGAGCAGTACTTC | CASSQVGLAGFGEQYF | TRBD2 | TRBJ2-7 | TRBV4-1 | 16 | NA